This T cell receptor beta chain was captured in a study of T cell repertoires in cytomegalovirus infection. The study's findings and limits: Adding up the frequency of public TCR beta families identified people who carried CMV plus the relevant HLA. Within the response measured ex vivo, HLA-C-restricted CMV-specific TCR beta clonotypes were dominant.

As regards this clonotype: Antigen unknown.

The V gene lost 2 bases and the J gene lost 6 bases, with 16 bases spanning the gap. This CDR3 is 15 amino acids long. In germline, CDR1 is DFQATT, CDR2 SNEGSKA (reference sequence). One entry per CDR3 protein results from TCRdb running MiXCR on the reads. The sample lists roughly 500,000 distinct CDR3 sequences; about 10% were seen once. The source of this sequence is a human donor in good health (CMV status not recorded). Some clones in this sample may be carry-over from other donors' samples. The V and J genes are TRBV20-1 and TRBJ1-4; D unclear. The specimen sequenced was PBMCs. The CDR3 region has the DNA TGCAGTGCTAGAAACCCGGAATCGGCATATGAAAAACTGTTTTTT. It translates to CSARNPESAYEKLFF.